Presented here are 2 T cell receptor beta chains from one specimen sequenced in a study of shared clonotypes between healthy human individuals. This table comes from immunoSEQ multiplex PCR, and its TCRdb copy is limited to in-frame clones, with some not included. The table lists roughly 1,800,000 clones, about 95% of them singletons. The naive CD8 subset, CD45RO-negative cells positively selected for CCR7, excluded terminally differentiated effector memory CD45RA+ cells. The sample was naive CD8+ T cells sorted from blood. The receptors originated from a man between 18 and 35 years old in good health.

The chain links TRBV7-8 to TRBJ2-1; perhaps TRBD2 as D (6 bases). The germline gives CDR1 SGHVS, CDR2 FQNEAQ. The V and J ends lost 5 bases and 8 bases respectively, with 19 bases between them. This CDR3 comprises 15 residues. The CDR3 DNA reads as TGTGCCAGCAGCCAGTCGGGTGGAGGGATCGATGAGCAGTTCTTC. This encodes CASSQSGGGIDEQFF.

This chain's CDR3 is CATSRDRAGGTYEQYF. In DNA, the CDR3 is TGTGCCACCAGCAGAGATCGAGCGGGAGGCACCTACGAGCAGTACTTC. The chain employs TRBV15 and TRBJ2-7, with 9 bases lining up with TRBD2. Germline CDR1 and CDR2: LNHNV and YYDKDF (reference sequence). The V and J ends lost 0 bases and 2 bases, in that order; junction bases with no gene match: 5. The CDR3 is 16 residues long.